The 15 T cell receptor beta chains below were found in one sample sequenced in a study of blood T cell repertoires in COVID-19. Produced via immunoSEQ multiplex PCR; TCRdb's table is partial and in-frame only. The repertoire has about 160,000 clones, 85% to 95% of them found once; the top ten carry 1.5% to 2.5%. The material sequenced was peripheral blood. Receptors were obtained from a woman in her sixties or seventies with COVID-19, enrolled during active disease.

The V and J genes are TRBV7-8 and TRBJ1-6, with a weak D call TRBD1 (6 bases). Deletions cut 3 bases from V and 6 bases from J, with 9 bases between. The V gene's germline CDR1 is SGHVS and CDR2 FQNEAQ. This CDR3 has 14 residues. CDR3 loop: CASSFSGVNSPLHF. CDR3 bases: TGTGCCAGCAGCTTTTCAGGGGTTAATTCACCCCTCCACTTT.

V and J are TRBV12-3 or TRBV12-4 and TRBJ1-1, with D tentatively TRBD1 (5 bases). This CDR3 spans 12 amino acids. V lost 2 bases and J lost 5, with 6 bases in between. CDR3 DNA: TGTGCCAGCAGTTTACGGGGGACTGAAGCTTTCTTT. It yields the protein CASSLRGTEAFF.

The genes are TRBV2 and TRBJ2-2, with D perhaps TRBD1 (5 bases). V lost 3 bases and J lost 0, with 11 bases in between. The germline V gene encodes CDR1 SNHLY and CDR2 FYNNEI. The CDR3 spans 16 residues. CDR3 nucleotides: TGTGCCAGCAGTGAGACAGATATCGCGAACACCGGGGAGCTGTTTTTT. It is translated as CASSETDIANTGELFF.

This chain's CDR3 is CASSLSGGRTGELFF. The CDR3 DNA sequence: TGTGCCAGCAGCTTATCAGGGGGCCGGACCGGGGAGCTGTTTTTT. V usage is TRBV7-3 and J usage is TRBJ2-2; 8 bases agree with TRBD1. Losses at the gene ends were 2 bases for V and 5 bases for J; bases not matched to a gene: 4. This CDR3 region has 15 residues. From germline, CDR1 is SGHTA and CDR2 FQGTGA.

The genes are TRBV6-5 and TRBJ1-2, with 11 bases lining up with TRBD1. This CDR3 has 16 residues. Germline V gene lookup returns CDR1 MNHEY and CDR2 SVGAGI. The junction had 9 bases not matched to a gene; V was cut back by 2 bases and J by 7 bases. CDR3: CASSYRTGGAGTGYTF. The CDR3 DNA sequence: TGTGCCAGCAGTTACCGGACAGGGGGCGCTGGGACTGGCTACACCTTC.

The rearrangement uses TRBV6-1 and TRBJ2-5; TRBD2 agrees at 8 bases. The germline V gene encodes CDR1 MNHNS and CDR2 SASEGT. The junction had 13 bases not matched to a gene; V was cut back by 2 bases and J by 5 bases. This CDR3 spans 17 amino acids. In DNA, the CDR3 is TGTGCCAGCAGTGAATTTAGGGGACCGGGGGGGTTGGAGACCCAGTACTTC. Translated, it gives CASSEFRGPGGLETQYF.

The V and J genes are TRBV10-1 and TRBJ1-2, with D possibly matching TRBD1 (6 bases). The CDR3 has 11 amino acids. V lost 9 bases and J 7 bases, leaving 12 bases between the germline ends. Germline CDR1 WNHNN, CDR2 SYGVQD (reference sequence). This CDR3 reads CARKQGCGYTF. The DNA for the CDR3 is TGCGCCAGAAAACAGGGTTGTGGCTACACCTTC.

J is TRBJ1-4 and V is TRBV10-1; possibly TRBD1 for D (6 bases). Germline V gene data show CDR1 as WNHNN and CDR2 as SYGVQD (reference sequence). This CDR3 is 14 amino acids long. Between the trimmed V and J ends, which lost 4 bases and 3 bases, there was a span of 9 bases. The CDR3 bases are TGCGCCAGCAGTGGGGAGGGGGCTAATGAAAAACTGTTTTTT. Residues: CASSGEGANEKLFF.

CDR3 nucleotides: TGCGCCAGCAGCTCGGGGGGCGAAACTGAAGCTTTCTTT. This translates into CASSSGGETEAFF. The chain employs TRBV5-1 and TRBJ1-1; maybe TRBD1 (6 bases). The CDR3 runs to 13 residues. The germline V and J ends were trimmed by 3 bases and 5 bases, with 11 bases remaining between them. CDR1 is SGHRS and CDR2 is YFSETQ in the germline V gene. The full variable domain, its missing parts supplied by reference TRBV5-1 and TRBJ1-1, is KAGVTQTPRYLIKTRGQQVTLSCSPISGHRSVSWYQQTPGQGLQFLFEYFSETQRNKGNFPGRFSGRQFSNSRSEMNVSTLELGDSALYLCASSSGGETEAFFGQGTRLTVV.

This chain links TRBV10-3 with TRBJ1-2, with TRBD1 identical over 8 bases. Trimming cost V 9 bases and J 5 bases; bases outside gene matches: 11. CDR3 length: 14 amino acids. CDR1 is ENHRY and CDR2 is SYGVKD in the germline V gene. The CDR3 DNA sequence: TGTGCCATGCGCTCCGGACAGGGCGAGTATGGCTACACCTTC. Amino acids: CAMRSGQGEYGYTF.

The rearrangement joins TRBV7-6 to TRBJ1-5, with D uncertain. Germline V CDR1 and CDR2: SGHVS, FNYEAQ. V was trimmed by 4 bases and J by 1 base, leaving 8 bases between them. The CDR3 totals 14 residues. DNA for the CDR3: TGTGCCAGCAGCTCCGGGGTAAGCAATCAGCCCCAGCATTTT. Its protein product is CASSSGVSNQPQHF. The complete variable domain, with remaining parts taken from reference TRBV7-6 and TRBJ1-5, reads GAGVSQSPRYKVTKRGQDVALRCDPISGHVSLYWYRQALGQGPEFLTYFNYEAQQDKSGLPNDRFSAERPEGSISTLTIQRTEQRDSAMYRCASSSGVSNQPQHFGDGTRLSIL.

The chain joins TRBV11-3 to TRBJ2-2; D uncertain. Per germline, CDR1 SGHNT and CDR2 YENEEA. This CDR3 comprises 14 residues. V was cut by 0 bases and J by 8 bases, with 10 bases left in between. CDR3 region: CASSLEASTGELFF. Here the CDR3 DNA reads TGTGCCAGCAGCTTAGAGGCTAGTACTGGGGAGCTGTTTTTT. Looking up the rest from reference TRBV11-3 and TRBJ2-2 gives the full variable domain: EAGVVQSPRYKIIEKKQPVAFWCNPISGHNTLYWYLQNLGQGPELLIRYENEEAVDDSQLPKDRFSAERLKGVDSTLKIQPAELGDSAVYLCASSLEASTGELFFGEGSRLTVL.

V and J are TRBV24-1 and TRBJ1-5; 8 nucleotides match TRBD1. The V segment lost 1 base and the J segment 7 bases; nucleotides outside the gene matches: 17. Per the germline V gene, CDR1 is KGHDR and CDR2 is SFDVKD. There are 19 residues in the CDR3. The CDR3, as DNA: TGTGCCACCAGTGATTTAACCCATGCCGGACAGGGTTGGTACCAGCCCCAGCATTTT. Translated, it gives CATSDLTHAGQGWYQPQHF.

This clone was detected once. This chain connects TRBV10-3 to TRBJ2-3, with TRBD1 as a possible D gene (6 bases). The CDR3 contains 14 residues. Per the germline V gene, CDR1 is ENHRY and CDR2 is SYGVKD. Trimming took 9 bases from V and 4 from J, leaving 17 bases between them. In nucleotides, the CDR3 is TGTGCCATGGCGGTAGGGGGTTTGGCAGATACGCAGTATTTT. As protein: CAMAVGGLADTQYF.

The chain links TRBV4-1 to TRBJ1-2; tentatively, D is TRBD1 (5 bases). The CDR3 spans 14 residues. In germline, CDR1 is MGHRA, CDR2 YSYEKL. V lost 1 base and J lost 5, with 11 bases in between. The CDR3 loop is CASSQAWGDYGYTF. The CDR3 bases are TGCGCCAGCAGCCAAGCATGGGGGGATTATGGCTACACCTTC.